Listed here are 23 T cell receptor beta chains from one sample, sequenced in a study of OX40 agonist ivuxolimab in advanced cancers. Some clones are missing from TCRdb's copy, which holds only in-frame ones; the method was immunoSEQ multiplex PCR. The sample includes tens of thousands of clones, roughly nine tenths seen only once; the top ten take 3.8%. Sequenced here: CD4+ or CD8+ T cells sorted from blood, sampled in a trial of the OX40 agonist ivuxolimab. The receptors stem from an adult with an advanced solid tumor such as melanoma, head and neck, liver or kidney cancer.

V is TRBV27 and J is TRBJ2-1; D gene unclear. Per the germline V gene, CDR1 is MNHEY and CDR2 is SMNVEV (reference sequence). The CDR3 runs 15 residues. The V end was cut by 2 bases, the J end by 4 bases, with 12 bases between. In DNA, the CDR3 is TGTGCCAGCAGTTTAGACGGCGGATTTTACAATGAGCAGTTCTTC. It translates to CASSLDGGFYNEQFF.

The V gene is TRBV19, the J gene TRBJ2-1, with 12 bases identical to TRBD1. CDR1 and CDR2 (germline): LNHDA, SQIVND (reference sequence). The CDR3 sequence is 15 residues long. V trimming: 3 bases; J trimming: 7 bases; junction bases outside the gene matches: 4. CDR3 residues: CASSIGTGGVNEQFF. The CDR3 DNA follows: TGTGCCAGTAGTATCGGGACAGGGGGCGTTAATGAGCAGTTCTTC.

The V and J genes are TRBV27 and TRBJ2-2; 9 bases agree with TRBD1. The J segment lost 4 bases and the V segment lost 3 bases, leaving 6 bases of the junction unmatched. The CDR3 runs to 16 residues. Germline V lookup: CDR1 MNHEY, CDR2 SMNVEV (reference sequence). CDR3 in DNA: TGTGCCAGCAGTTTTAATAAGGGACAGGGCACCGGGGAGCTGTTTTTT. Translated, it gives CASSFNKGQGTGELFF.

The chain links TRBV11-1 to TRBJ1-1; D is possibly TRBD1 (6 bases). The germline V and J ends were trimmed by 2 bases and 1 base, with 11 bases remaining between them. Per the germline V gene, CDR1 is SGHAT and CDR2 is FQDESV (reference sequence). This CDR3 has 15 residues. CDR3 sequence: CASSLYGTQNTEAFF. In DNA, the CDR3 is TGTGCCAGCAGCTTATACGGGACACAGAACACTGAAGCTTTCTTT.

The rearrangement uses TRBV7-6 and TRBJ2-5; TRBD2 agrees at 7 bases. The CDR3 extends over 15 amino acids. Germline loops: CDR1 SGHVS, CDR2 FNYEAQ. V was pared by 0 bases and J by 0 bases, with 1 base of the junction left unmatched. CDR3 DNA: TGTGCCAGCAGCTTAGCGGGAGGGAACCAAGAGACCCAGTACTTC. Residues: CASSLAGGNQETQYF. The variable domain in full, with the rest retrieved from reference TRBV7-6 and TRBJ2-5, is GAGVSQSPRYKVTKRGQDVALRCDPISGHVSLYWYRQALGQGPEFLTYFNYEAQQDKSGLPNDRFSAERPEGSISTLTIQRTEQRDSAMYRCASSLAGGNQETQYFGPGTRLLVL.

The chain couples TRBV27 to TRBJ2-5; possibly TRBD1 for D (8 bases). From germline, CDR1 is MNHEY and CDR2 SMNVEV (reference sequence). Trimming left V 7 bases short and J 4 bases short, with 16 bases between. This CDR3 has 14 amino acids. The DNA of the CDR3 is TGTGCCAGCACCCGGACAGGGAGGGGAGAGACCCAGTACTTC. Residues: CASTRTGRGETQYF.

This clone was seen just once. V gene TRBV6-5 combines with J gene TRBJ2-7, with 7 positions matching TRBD2. Germline CDR1 and CDR2: MNHEY and SVGAGI. V lost 4 bases, J lost 0 bases, and 0 bases stayed unmatched. The length of the CDR3 is 13 residues. This CDR3 is CASSWGGSYEQYF. The CDR3 DNA sequence: TGTGCCAGCAGTTGGGGGGGCTCCTACGAGCAGTACTTC.

The rearrangement links TRBV11-2 to TRBJ2-1; D ambiguous. V was clipped by 0 bases and J by 0 bases, with 6 bases between them. The CDR3 consists of 15 residues. Germline lookup yields CDR1 SGHAT and CDR2 FQNNGV. CDR3 sequence reads: CASSLDGNSYNEQFF. The CDR3 DNA reads TGTGCCAGCAGCTTAGATGGGAACTCCTACAATGAGCAGTTCTTC.

In its sample, this clone was seen a few times. The rearrangement joins TRBV2 to TRBJ2-7; 9 positions agree with TRBD2. CDR1 and CDR2 from the germline V gene are SNHLY and FYNNEI. Trimming at V came to 3 bases and at J to 4 bases, leaving 4 bases not matched to a gene. There are 14 residues in the CDR3. CDR3 in DNA: TGTGCCAGCAGTGAGGGACTAGCAGCATACGAGCAGTACTTC. As protein: CASSEGLAAYEQYF.

This clone showed up just a few times. The chain has TRBV7-9 and TRBJ2-1; D remains unclear. V lost 10 bases, J lost 8 bases, and 27 bases lay in between. Germline V gene sequence: CDR1 SEHNR, CDR2 FQNEAQ (reference sequence). The length of the CDR3 is 16 residues. CDR3 in amino acids: CAIQTESSSLYHEQFF. The CDR3 DNA is TGTGCCATTCAGACGGAAAGCTCGTCCCTGTATCATGAGCAGTTCTTC.

This clone showed up just once. CDR3 sequence reads: CASSKGGGETQYF. The CDR3 coding sequence is TGTGCCAGTAGTAAGGGGGGCGGAGAGACCCAGTACTTC. The genes are TRBV19 and TRBJ2-5; D possibly matches TRBD1 or TRBD2 (6 bases each). CDR3 length equals 13 residues. V gave up 4 bases and J gave up 4 bases, with 10 bases separating them. Germline-derived CDR1 and CDR2 are LNHDA and SQIVND (reference sequence).

The chain links TRBV6-5 to TRBJ2-7, with TRBD2 identical over 12 bases. The V segment lost 5 bases and the J segment 6 bases; nucleotides outside the gene matches: 5. Germline V gene lookup returns CDR1 MNHEY and CDR2 SVGAGI. The CDR3 runs to 14 residues. The CDR3: CASSLAGGHPEQYF. The CDR3 DNA sequence: TGTGCCAGCAGTCTAGCGGGAGGGCACCCCGAGCAGTACTTC.

V and J are TRBV19 and TRBJ1-1; D not resolved. The CDR3 extends over 14 amino acids. Looked up from germline, CDR1 is LNHDA and CDR2 is SQIVND (reference sequence). Trimming shortened V by 3 bases and J by 2 bases, and 10 bases separated the two germline ends. The CDR3 protein is CASSIGLGNTEAFF. The CDR3 coding sequence is TGTGCCAGTAGTATCGGGTTGGGTAACACTGAAGCTTTCTTT.

The rearrangement joins TRBV7-6 to TRBJ2-1, with D unclear. The CDR3 runs to 13 residues. Trimming removed 4 bases at V and 9 bases at J, with 13 bases between. The germline V gene encodes CDR1 SGHVS and CDR2 FNYEAQ. CDR3 nucleotide sequence: TGTGCCAGCAGCTCCGGTATGGGCACTGAGCAGTTCTTC. Protein product: CASSSGMGTEQFF.

V and J are TRBV11-2 and TRBJ2-2; 7 bases are a match to TRBD1. Germline V CDR1 and CDR2: SGHAT, FQNNGV. V dropped 5 bases and J dropped 0; count of bases not matched to a gene: 6. The CDR3 is 16 amino acids. CDR3 in amino acids: CASSPRTGPNTGELFF. The CDR3 bases are TGTGCCAGCAGCCCGAGGACAGGTCCGAACACCGGGGAGCTGTTTTTT. The full variable domain, with the rest looked up from reference TRBV11-2 and TRBJ2-2, is EAGVAQSPRYKIIEKRQSVAFWCNPISGHATLYWYQQILGQGPKLLIQFQNNGVVDDSQLPKDRFSAERLKGVDSTLKIQPAKLEDSAVYLCASSPRTGPNTGELFFGEGSRLTVL.

The CDR3 coding sequence is TGTGCCTGGAGTGGGAGACAGGGAAAGTACAATGAGCAGTTCTTC. It translates to CAWSGRQGKYNEQFF. The chain is built from TRBV30 and TRBJ2-1, with TRBD1 matching 7 bases. Unmatched junction bases numbered 7, after V lost 1 base and J lost 4 bases. CDR3 length equals 15 residues. In germline, CDR1 is GTSNPN, CDR2 SVGIG (reference sequence).

The rearrangement joins TRBV29-1 to TRBJ2-1, with D unresolved. Trimming stripped 0 bases from V and 2 bases from J, with 8 bases between. Germline values: CDR1 SQVTM, CDR2 ANQGSEA. The CDR3 spans 14 residues. This CDR3 is CSVEDSLAYNEQFF. The CDR3 bases are TGCAGCGTTGAAGATAGCCTTGCCTACAATGAGCAGTTCTTC.

The chain carries TRBV2 and TRBJ2-7; D possibly corresponds to TRBD2 (5 bases). CDR1 and CDR2 (germline): SNHLY, FYNNEI. With 5 bases removed from V and 2 bases from J, the gap between germline ends came to 13 bases. The CDR3 covers 14 residues. In DNA, the CDR3 is TGTGCCAGCAGTTCGGACTCGGAACCCTACGAGCAGTACTTC. It encodes CASSSDSEPYEQYF. Variable domain in full (rest from reference TRBV2 and TRBJ2-7): EPEVTQTPSHQVTQMGQEVILRCVPISNHLYFYWYRQILGQKVEFLVSFYNNEISEKSEIFDDQFSVERPDGSNFTLKIRSTKLEDSAMYFCASSSDSEPYEQYFGPGTRLTVT.

This chain links TRBV7-6 with TRBJ2-1; TRBD2 aligns across 8 bases. CDR3 length: 14 residues. The germline V gene has CDR1 SGHVS and CDR2 FNYEAQ. V lost 3 bases to trimming and J lost 7 bases; unmatched junction nucleotides: 5. CDR3 DNA: TGTGCCAGCAGCTTCGCGGGAGGTGGTAATGAGCAGTTCTTC. Its translation is CASSFAGGGNEQFF.

Regarding this clone: Other DNA variants within this sample encode the same CDR3. This sequence joins TRBV5-5 and TRBJ2-7; maybe TRBD2 (6 bases). The CDR3 runs to 13 residues. Germline CDR1 and CDR2: SGHKS and YYEKEE (reference sequence). Trimming removed 0 bases from V and 4 bases from J, with 8 bases in between. The CDR3 DNA sequence: TGTGCCAGCAGCTTGGGGGGACTTTACGAGCAGTACTTC. Amino acids: CASSLGGLYEQYF.

This chain links TRBV10-1 with TRBJ2-7, with 7 bases fitting TRBD1. The V and J ends lost 6 bases and 7 bases, in that order; junction bases with no gene match: 18. The CDR3 extends over 16 amino acids. CDR1 and CDR2 from the germline V gene are WNHNN and SYGVQD (reference sequence). The CDR3 DNA follows: TGCGCCAGCAGGAAGTCGGGGACAGCTTCTTCTCGAGAGCAGTACTTC. This translates into CASRKSGTASSREQYF.

The genes are TRBV5-6 and TRBJ2-1; perhaps TRBD1 as D (5 bases). V lost 4 bases and J 12 bases, leaving 20 bases between the germline ends. The germline CDR1 and CDR2 sequences are SGHDT and YYEEEE. The CDR3 contains 14 residues. This CDR3 is CASSPKGATMGQFF. The CDR3 nucleotides read TGTGCCAGCAGCCCTAAAGGGGCCACAATGGGGCAGTTCTTC.

The rearrangement links TRBV9 to TRBJ2-3; unclear D gene. CDR3 length: 13 amino acids. V was clipped by 4 bases and J by 3 bases, with 9 bases between them. The germline V gene encodes CDR1 SGDLS and CDR2 YYNGEE. The CDR3 DNA follows: TGTGCCAGCAGCATGTCTAGTACAGATACGCAGTATTTT. Amino acids: CASSMSSTDTQYF. The entire variable domain, with the rest obtained from reference TRBV9 and TRBJ2-3, is as follows: DSGVTQTPKHLITATGQRVTLRCSPRSGDLSVYWYQQSLDQGLQFLIQYYNGEERAKGNILERFSAQQFPDLHSELNLSSLELGDSALYFCASSMSSTDTQYFGPGTRLTVL.